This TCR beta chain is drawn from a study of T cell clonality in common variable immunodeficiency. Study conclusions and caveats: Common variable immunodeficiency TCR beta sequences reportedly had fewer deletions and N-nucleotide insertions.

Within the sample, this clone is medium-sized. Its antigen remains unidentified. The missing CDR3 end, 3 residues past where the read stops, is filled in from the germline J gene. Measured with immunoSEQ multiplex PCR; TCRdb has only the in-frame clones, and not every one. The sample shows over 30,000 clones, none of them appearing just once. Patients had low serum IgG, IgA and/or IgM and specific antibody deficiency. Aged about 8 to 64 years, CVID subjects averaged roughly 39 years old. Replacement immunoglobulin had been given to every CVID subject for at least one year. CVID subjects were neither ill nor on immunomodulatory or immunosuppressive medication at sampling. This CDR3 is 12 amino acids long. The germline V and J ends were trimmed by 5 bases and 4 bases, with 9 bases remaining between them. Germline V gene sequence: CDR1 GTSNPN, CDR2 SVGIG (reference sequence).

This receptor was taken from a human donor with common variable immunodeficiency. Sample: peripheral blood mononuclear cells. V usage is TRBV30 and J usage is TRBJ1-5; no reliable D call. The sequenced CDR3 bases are TGTGCCTGGGGGCAGTTAAATCAGCCC. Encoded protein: CAWGQLNQP. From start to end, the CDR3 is CAWGQLNQPQHF. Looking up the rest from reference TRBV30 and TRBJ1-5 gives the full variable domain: SQTIHQWPATLVQPVGSPLSLECTVEGTSNPNLYWYRQAAGRGLQLLFYSVGIGQISSEVPQNLSASRPQDRQFILSSKKLLLSDSGFYLCAWGQLNQPQHFGDGTRLSIL.